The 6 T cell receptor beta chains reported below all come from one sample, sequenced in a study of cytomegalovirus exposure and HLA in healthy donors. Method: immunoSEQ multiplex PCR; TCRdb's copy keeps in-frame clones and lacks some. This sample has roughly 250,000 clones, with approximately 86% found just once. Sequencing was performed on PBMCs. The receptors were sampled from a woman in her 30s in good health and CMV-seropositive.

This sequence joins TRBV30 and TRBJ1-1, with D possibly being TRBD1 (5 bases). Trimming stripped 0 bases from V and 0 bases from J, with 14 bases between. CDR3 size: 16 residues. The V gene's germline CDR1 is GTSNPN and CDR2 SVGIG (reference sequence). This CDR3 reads CAWSVLSEGMNTEAFF. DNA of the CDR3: TGTGCCTGGAGTGTACTATCGGAGGGGATGAACACTGAAGCTTTCTTT.

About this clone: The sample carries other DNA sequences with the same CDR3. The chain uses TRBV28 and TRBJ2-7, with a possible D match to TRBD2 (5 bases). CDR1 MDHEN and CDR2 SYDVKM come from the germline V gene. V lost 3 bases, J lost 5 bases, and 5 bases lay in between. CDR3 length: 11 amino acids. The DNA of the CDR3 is TGTGCCAGCAGTTTGCGGGACGAGCAGTACTTC. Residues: CASSLRDEQYF.

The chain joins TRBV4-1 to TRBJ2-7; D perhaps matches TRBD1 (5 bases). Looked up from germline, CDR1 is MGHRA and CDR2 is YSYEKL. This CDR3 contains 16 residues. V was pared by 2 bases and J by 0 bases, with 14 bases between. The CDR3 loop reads CASSQLRQTGSYEQYF. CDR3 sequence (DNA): TGCGCCAGCAGCCAACTACGACAGACCGGCTCCTACGAGCAGTACTTC.

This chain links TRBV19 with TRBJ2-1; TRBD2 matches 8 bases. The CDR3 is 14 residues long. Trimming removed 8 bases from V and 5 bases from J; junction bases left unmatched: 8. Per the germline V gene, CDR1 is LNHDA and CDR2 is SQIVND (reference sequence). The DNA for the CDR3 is TGTGCCAGTCAAACTAGCGGAGCAAACAATGAGCAGTTCTTC. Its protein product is CASQTSGANNEQFF.

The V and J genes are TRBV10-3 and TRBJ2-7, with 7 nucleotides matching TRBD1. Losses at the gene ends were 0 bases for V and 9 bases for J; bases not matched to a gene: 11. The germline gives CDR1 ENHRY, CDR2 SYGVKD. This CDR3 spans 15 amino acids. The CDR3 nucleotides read TGTGCCATCAGTGAGTCAGGGACAGTCTACGACGGGCAGTACTTC. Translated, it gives CAISESGTVYDGQYF.

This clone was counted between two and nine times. This chain's CDR3 is CASSFYGRGVHEQFF. DNA for the CDR3: TGTGCCAGCAGCTTTTACGGCCGCGGGGTGCATGAGCAGTTCTTC. The V gene is TRBV5-6, the J gene TRBJ2-1, with D possibly being TRBD2 (6 bases). Germline values: CDR1 SGHDT, CDR2 YYEEEE. The CDR3 extends over 15 amino acids. V dropped 2 bases and J dropped 8 bases, with 17 bases sitting between them. The full variable domain, rest sourced from reference TRBV5-6 and TRBJ2-1, is DAGVTQSPTHLIKTRGQQVTLRCSPKSGHDTVSWYQQALGQGPQFIFQYYEEEERQRGNFPDRFSGHQFPNYSSELNVNALLLGDSALYLCASSFYGRGVHEQFFGPGTRLTVL.